The source of this T cell receptor (beta chain) is a study of beta chain features in type 1 diabetes. The CDR3 has 16 residues. V lost 0 bases to trimming and J lost 0 bases, with 9 bases between them. The V gene's germline CDR1 is SGHRS and CDR2 YFSETQ. What was sequenced were expressed TCRB transcripts, since all of the isolated RNA had been reverse transcribed. Measured with immunoSEQ multiplex PCR; TCRdb has only the in-frame clones, and not every one. The profile shows under 450,000 clones, around 16% of them singletons. The material sequenced was naive CD4+ T cells from blood. This sequence was found in a woman aged 18-29 years in good health. The chain recombines TRBV5-1 with TRBJ1-4; no clear D gene. The DNA for the CDR3 is TGCGCCAGCAGCTTGGTCTCCAGTGCAACTAATGAAAAACTGTTTTTT. Amino acids: CASSLVSSATNEKLFF.